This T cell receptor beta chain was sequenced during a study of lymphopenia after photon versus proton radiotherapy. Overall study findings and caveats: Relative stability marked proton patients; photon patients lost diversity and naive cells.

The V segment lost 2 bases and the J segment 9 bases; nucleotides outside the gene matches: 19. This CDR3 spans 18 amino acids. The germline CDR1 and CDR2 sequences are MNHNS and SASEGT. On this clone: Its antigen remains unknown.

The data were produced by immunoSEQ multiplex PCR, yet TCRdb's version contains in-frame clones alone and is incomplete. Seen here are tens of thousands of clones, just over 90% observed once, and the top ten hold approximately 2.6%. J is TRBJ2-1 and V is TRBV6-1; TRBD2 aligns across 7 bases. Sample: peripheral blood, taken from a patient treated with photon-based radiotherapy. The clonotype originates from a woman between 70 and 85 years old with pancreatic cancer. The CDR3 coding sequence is TGTGCCAGCAGTGAACGATGGGTGGGGTTGGCGGGAGTCGGTGAGCAGTTCTTC. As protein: CASSERWVGLAGVGEQFF.